The clone carrying this T cell receptor (beta chain) has only one observation. The table came from immunoSEQ multiplex PCR; TCRdb's copy has only in-frame clones and leaves some out. Among tens of thousands of clones listed, roughly 90% were seen once. The sample comes from a study of CD4 T cells in relation to SARS-CoV-2 and coronaviruses. Per germline, CDR1 MDHEN and CDR2 SYDVKM. CDR3 length: 11 residues. The specimen sequenced was memory CD4+ T cells from PBMCs. The sequence derives from an adult with COVID-19. The chain has TRBV28 and TRBJ2-7, with 7 bases fitting TRBD1. For the CDR3, the DNA is TGTGGCCAGGGACAGATCTACGAGCAGTACTTC. Residues: CGQGQIYEQYF.